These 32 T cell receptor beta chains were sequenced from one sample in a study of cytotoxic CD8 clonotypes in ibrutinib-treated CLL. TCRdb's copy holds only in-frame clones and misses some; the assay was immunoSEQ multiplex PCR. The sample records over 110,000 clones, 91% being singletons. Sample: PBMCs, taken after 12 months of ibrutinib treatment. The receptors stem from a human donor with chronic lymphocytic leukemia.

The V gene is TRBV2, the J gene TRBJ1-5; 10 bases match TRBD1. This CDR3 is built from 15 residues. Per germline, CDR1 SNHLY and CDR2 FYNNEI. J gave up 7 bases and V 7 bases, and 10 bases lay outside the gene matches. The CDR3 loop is CASKEGTGARQPQHF. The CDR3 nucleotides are TGTGCCAGCAAGGAGGGGACAGGGGCGCGACAGCCCCAGCATTTT.

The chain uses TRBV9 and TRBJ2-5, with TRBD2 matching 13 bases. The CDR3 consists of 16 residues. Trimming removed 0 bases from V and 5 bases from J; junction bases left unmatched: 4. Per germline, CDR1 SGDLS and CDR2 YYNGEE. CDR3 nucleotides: TGTGCCAGCAGCGTAGTACTAGCGGGAGGGGGTGAGACCCAGTACTTC. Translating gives CASSVVLAGGGETQYF.

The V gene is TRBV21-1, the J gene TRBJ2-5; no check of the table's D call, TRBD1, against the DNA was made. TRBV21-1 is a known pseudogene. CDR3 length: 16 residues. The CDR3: CASSKRHRGKEETQYF. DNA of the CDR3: TGTGCCAGCAGCAAGAGACACAGGGGAAAAGAAGAGACCCAGTACTTC.

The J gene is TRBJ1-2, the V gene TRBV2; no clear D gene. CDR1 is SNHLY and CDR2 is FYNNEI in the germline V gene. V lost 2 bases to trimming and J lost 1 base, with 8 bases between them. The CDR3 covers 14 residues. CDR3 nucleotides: TGTGCCAGCAGTGAAACCGGGAGTAACTATGGCTACACCTTC. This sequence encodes CASSETGSNYGYTF.

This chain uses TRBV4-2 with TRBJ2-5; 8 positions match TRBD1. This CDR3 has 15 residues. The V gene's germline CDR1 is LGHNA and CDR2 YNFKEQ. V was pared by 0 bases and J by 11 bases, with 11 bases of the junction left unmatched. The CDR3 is CASSQDQQGAQLQYF. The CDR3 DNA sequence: TGTGCCAGCAGCCAAGACCAGCAGGGGGCGCAATTGCAGTACTTC.

The CDR3 loop reads CATSKPPRGGTDTQYF. The CDR3 DNA is TGTGCCACCAGCAAACCGCCGCGCGGGGGCACAGATACGCAGTATTTT. The chain combines TRBV15 with TRBJ2-3; tentative D call: TRBD2 (6 bases). CDR3 size: 16 residues. V was trimmed by 4 bases and J by 1 base, leaving 15 bases between them. From germline, CDR1 is LNHNV and CDR2 YYDKDF (reference sequence).

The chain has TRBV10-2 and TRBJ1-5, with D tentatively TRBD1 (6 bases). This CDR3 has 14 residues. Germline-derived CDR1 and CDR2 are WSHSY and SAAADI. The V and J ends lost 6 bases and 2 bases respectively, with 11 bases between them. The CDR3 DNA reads TGCGCCAGCAGCCCCTGGACAGGCAATCAGCCCCAGCATTTT. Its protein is CASSPWTGNQPQHF.

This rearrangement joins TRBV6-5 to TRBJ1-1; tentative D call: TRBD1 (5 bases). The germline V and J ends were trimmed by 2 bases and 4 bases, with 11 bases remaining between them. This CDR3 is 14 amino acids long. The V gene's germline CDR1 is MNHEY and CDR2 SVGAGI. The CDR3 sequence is CASSYGQGGTEAFF. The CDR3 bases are TGTGCCAGCAGTTACGGGCAGGGCGGCACTGAAGCTTTCTTT.

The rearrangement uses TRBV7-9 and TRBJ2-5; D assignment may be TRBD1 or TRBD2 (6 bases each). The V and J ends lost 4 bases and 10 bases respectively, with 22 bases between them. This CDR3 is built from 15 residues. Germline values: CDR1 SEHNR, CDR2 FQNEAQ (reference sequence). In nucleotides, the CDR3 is TGTGCCAGCAGCTCACAGGGAGGCACCGGTCTAGGCCAGTACTTC. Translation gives CASSSQGGTGLGQYF.

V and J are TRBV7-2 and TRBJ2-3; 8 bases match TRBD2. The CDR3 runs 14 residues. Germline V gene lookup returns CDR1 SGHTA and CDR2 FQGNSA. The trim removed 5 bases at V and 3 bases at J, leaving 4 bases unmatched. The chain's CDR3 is CASSPGGWTDTQYF. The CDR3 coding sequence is TGTGCCAGCAGCCCGGGAGGGTGGACAGATACGCAGTATTTT.

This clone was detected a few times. CDR3 sequence reads: CASTPPFF. For the CDR3, the DNA is TGTGCCAGCACTCCGCCTTTCTTT. The genes are TRBV6-4 and TRBJ1-1; D unclear. The CDR3 runs 8 residues. V was pared by 7 bases and J by 12 bases, with 6 bases between. Germline CDR1 reads MRHNA; CDR2 reads SNTAGT.

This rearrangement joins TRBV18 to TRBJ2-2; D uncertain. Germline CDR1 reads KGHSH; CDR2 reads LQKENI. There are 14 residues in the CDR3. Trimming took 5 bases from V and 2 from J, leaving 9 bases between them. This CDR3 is CASSTRQNTGELFF. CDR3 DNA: TGTGCCAGCTCAACGCGGCAAAACACCGGGGAGCTGTTTTTT. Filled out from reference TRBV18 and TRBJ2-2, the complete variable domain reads NAGVMQNPRHLVRRRGQEARLRCSPMKGHSHVYWYRQLPEEGLKFMVYLQKENIIDESGMPKERFSAEFPKEGPSILRIQQVVRGDSAAYFCASSTRQNTGELFFGEGSRLTVL.

In DNA, the CDR3 is TGTGCCAGCCTCTATAATGAAAAACTGTTTTTT. Protein: CASLYNEKLFF. This sequence joins TRBV6-1 and TRBJ1-4; D is uncertain. CDR1 MNHNS and CDR2 SASEGT come from the germline V gene. Trimming took off 8 bases at V and 4 bases at J, with 5 bases between the two ends. The CDR3 sequence is 11 residues long.

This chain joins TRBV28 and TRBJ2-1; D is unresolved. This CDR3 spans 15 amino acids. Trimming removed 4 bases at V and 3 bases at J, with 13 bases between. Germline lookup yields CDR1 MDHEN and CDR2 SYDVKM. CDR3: CASSSPGPVYNEQFF. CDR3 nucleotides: TGTGCCAGCAGTTCCCCCGGACCCGTCTACAATGAGCAGTTCTTC.

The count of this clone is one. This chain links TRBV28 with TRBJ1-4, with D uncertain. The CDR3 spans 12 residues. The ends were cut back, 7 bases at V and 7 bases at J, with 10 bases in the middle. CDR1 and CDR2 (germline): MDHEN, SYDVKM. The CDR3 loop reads CASTRVSEKLFF. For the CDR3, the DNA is TGTGCCAGCACCCGGGTTAGTGAAAAACTGTTTTTT.

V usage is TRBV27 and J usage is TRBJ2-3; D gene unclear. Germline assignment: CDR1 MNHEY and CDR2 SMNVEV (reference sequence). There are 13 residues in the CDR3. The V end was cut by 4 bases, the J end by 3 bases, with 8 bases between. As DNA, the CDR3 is TGTGCCAGCAGTTCGGGCCCAACAGATACGCAGTATTTT. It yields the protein CASSSGPTDTQYF.

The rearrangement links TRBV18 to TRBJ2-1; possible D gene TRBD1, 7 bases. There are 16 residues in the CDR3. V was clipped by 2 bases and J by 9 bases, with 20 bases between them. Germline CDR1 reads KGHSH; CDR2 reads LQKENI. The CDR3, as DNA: TGTGCCAGCTCACCAGAGCAGGGGGGAGGAGGGGCTGAGCAGTTCTTC. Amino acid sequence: CASSPEQGGGGAEQFF.

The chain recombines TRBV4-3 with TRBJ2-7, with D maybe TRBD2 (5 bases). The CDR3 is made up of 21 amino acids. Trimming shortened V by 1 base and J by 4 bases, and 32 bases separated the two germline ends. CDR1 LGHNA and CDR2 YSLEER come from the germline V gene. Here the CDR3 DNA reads TGCGCCAGCAGCCAAGTTAATCTGGACTCTCTTTCCCCTCCCTCTCCTTACGAGCAGTACTTC. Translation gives CASSQVNLDSLSPPSPYEQYF.

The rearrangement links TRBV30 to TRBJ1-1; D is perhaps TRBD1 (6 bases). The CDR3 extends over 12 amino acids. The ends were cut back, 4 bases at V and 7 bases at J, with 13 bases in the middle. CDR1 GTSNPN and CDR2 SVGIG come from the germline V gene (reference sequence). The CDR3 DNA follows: TGTGCCTGGACCCCGAGGGGGGTTGAAGCTTTCTTT. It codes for CAWTPRGVEAFF.

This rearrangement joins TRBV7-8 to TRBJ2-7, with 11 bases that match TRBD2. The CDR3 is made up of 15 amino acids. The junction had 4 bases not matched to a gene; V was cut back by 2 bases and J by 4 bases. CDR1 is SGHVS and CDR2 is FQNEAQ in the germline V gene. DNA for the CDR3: TGTGCCAGCAGCTTAACTAGCGGGAGTAGGTACGAGCAGTACTTC. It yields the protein CASSLTSGSRYEQYF.

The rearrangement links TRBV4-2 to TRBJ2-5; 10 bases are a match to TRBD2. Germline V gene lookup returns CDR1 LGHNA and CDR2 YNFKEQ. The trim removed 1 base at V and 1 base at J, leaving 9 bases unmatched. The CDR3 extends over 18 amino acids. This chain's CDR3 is CASSQGASGSPSQETQYF. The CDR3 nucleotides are TGTGCCAGCAGCCAAGGGGCTAGCGGGAGCCCTTCCCAAGAGACCCAGTACTTC.

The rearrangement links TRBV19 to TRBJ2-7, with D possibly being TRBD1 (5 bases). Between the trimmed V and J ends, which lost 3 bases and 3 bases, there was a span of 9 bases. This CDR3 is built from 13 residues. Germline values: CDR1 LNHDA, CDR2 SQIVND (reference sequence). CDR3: CASSMGQNYEQYF. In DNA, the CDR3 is TGTGCCAGTAGTATGGGGCAGAACTACGAGCAGTACTTC.

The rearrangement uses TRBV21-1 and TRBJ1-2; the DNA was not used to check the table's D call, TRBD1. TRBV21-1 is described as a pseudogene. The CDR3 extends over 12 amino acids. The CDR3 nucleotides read TGTGCCAGCAGCAAAGGGCCCTATGGCTACACCTTC. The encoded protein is CASSKGPYGYTF.

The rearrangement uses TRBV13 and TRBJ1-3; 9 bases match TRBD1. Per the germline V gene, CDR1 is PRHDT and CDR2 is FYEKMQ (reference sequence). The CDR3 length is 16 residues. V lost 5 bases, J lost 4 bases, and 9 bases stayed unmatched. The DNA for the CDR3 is TGTGCCAGCAGCCCTGGGACAGGGTATTCCGGAAACACCATATATTTT. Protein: CASSPGTGYSGNTIYF.

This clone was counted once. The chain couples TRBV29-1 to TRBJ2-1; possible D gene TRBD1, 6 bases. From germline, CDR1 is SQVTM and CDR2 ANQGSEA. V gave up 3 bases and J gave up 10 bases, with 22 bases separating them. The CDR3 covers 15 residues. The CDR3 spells CSVDVSGVGVGEQFF. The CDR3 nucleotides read TGCAGCGTTGATGTATCAGGGGTCGGCGTTGGGGAGCAGTTCTTC.

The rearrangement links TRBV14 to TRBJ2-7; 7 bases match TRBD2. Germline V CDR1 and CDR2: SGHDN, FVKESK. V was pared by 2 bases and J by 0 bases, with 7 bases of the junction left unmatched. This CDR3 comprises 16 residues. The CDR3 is CASSQSREVFSYEQYF. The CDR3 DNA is TGTGCCAGCAGCCAAAGCCGGGAGGTTTTCTCCTACGAGCAGTACTTC.

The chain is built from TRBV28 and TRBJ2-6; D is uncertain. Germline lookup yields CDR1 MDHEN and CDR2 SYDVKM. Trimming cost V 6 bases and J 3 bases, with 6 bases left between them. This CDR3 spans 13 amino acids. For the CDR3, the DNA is TGTGCCAGCAGGAGGAATGGGGCCAACGTCCTGACTTTC. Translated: CASRRNGANVLTF.

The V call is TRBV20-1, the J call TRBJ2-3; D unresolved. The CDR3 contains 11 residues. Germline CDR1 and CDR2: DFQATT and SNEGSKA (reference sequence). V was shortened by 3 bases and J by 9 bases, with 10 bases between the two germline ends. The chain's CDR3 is CSASLDSTQYF. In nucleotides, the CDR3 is TGCAGTGCTAGTCTTGACTCGACGCAGTATTTT.

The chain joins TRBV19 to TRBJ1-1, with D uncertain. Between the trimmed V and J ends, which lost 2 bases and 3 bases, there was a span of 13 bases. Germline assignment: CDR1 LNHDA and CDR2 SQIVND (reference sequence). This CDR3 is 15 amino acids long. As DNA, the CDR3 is TGTGCCAGTAGTATAAGTTCACCGAGGGACACTGAAGCTTTCTTT. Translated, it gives CASSISSPRDTEAFF.

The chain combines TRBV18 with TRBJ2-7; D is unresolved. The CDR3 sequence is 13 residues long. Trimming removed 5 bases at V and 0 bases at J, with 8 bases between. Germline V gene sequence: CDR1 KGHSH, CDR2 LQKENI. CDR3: CASSNGPSYEQYF. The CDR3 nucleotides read TGTGCCAGCTCAAACGGTCCCTCCTACGAGCAGTACTTC.

DNA for the CDR3: TGTGCCAGCTCACCATTTGAGGGAGGCCCCCAAGAGACCCAGTACTTC. It encodes CASSPFEGGPQETQYF. This chain joins TRBV18 and TRBJ2-5, with D tentatively TRBD2 (6 bases). Trimming pared 2 bases from V and 1 base from J, leaving 14 bases between. Looked up from germline, CDR1 is KGHSH and CDR2 is LQKENI. This CDR3 is built from 16 residues.

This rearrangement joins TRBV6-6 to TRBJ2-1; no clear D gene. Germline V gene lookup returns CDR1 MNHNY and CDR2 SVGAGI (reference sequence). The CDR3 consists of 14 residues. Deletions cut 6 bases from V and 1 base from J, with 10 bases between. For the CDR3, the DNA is TGTGCCAGCAGGCGGACGCTTTCCTACAATGAGCAGTTCTTC. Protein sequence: CASRRTLSYNEQFF.